The sequence of this T cell receptor beta chain was determined in a study of blood T cell repertoires in COVID-19. Overall study context: Samples taken during acute and convalescent COVID-19 were collected in the United States, Italy and Spain.

Authors' analysis steps: How many nucleated cells were present was estimated from reference gene primer amplification. Profiling relied on immunoSEQ multiplex PCR, and the TCRdb table lists in-frame clones only, not all of them. The V and J calls and the clone size are those of that table, but D and trimming were determined from the DNA. Of roughly 210,000 clones detected, about 87% appear once; the ten largest clones hold approximately 1.7%. CDR1 SGHAT and CDR2 FQNNGV come from the germline V gene. This CDR3 is built from 13 residues. V was cut by 1 base and J by 1 base, with 2 bases left in between.

This chain joins TRBV11-2 and TRBJ1-3; D is ambiguous. The material sequenced was peripheral blood. The sequence came from a man between 65 and 85 years old with acute or convalescent COVID-19. The CDR3 region is CASSLASGNTIYF. In DNA form, the CDR3 reads TGTGCCAGCAGCTTAGCATCTGGAAACACCATATATTTT.